What follows are 25 T cell receptor beta chains derived from one specimen sequenced in a study of persistence of HIV-infected CD4 T cells. The immunoSEQ assay was version 4, run in survey mode. Clones were read by immunoSEQ multiplex PCR, and TCRdb kept only the in-frame ones, dropping some. The repertoire has some 23,000 clones, around 67% of them found once; the top ten carry around 1.8%. For these TCRs, the target antigens are not known. The stimulus was an HIV-1 Gag 15-mer peptide pool, roughly 1 ug/peptide/mL. Sorting selected CD4+ T cells upregulating both CD40 ligand and CD69. Sequences were derived from CD4+ T cells sorted from PBMCs after roughly 18-hour stimulation, sampled from a patient who received antiretroviral therapy. These receptors came from an adult man with HIV who was CMV-seropositive.

This chain uses TRBV7-3 with TRBJ2-1; D may match TRBD1 or TRBD2 (5 bases each). CDR1 and CDR2 from the germline V gene are SGHTA and FQGTGA. Trimming removed 1 base from V and 10 bases from J, with 11 bases in between. This CDR3 region has 13 residues. The CDR3: CASSLSSGGEQFF. The CDR3 DNA is TGTGCCAGCAGCTTAAGTAGTGGGGGAGAGCAGTTCTTC.

The chain recombines TRBV13 with TRBJ2-6, with D perhaps matching TRBD2 (5 bases). The V gene's germline CDR1 is PRHDT and CDR2 FYEKMQ (reference sequence). V dropped 2 bases and J dropped 2 bases, with 16 bases sitting between them. This CDR3 contains 18 residues. The CDR3: CASSLSGSQRPGANVLTF. The CDR3 DNA reads as TGTGCCAGCAGCTTAAGCGGCAGTCAGCGTCCTGGGGCCAACGTCCTGACTTTC.

The V and J genes are TRBV3-1 (or the pseudogene TRBV3-2) and TRBJ1-1; D call uncertain. Trimming stripped 1 base from V and 6 bases from J, with 9 bases between. Germline V gives CDR1 LGHDT, CDR2 YNNKEL (reference sequence). This CDR3 contains 13 residues. The CDR3 is CASSQVPFAEAFF. The CDR3 DNA reads as TGTGCCAGCAGCCAAGTTCCCTTTGCTGAAGCTTTCTTT.

This chain links TRBV7-2 with TRBJ2-3; D is unresolved. V was shortened by 5 bases and J by 2 bases, with 8 bases between the two germline ends. CDR1 and CDR2 from the germline V gene are SGHTA and FQGNSA. The CDR3 has 13 residues. CDR3 nucleotide sequence: TGTGCCAGCAGCCGTCGAATCACAGATACGCAGTATTTT. It yields the protein CASSRRITDTQYF.

The V and J genes are TRBV27 and TRBJ2-4; either TRBD1 or TRBD2 may fit D (5 bases each). From germline, CDR1 is MNHEY and CDR2 SMNVEV (reference sequence). V was shortened by 6 bases and J by 0 bases, with 9 bases between the two germline ends. The CDR3 sequence is 14 residues long. The CDR3 reads CASSPGTAKNIQYF. In DNA form, the CDR3 reads TGTGCCAGCAGCCCGGGGACAGCCAAAAACATTCAGTACTTC.

This rearrangement joins TRBV7-3 to TRBJ2-2; the D gene is possibly TRBD1 (6 bases). In germline, CDR1 is SGHTA, CDR2 FQGTGA. V was cut by 0 bases and J by 4 bases, with 15 bases left in between. The length of the CDR3 is 17 residues. This CDR3 reads CASSLTETGSGTGELFF. The CDR3 DNA sequence: TGTGCCAGCAGCTTAACGGAGACAGGTTCTGGCACCGGGGAGCTGTTTTTT.

The V call is TRBV19, the J call TRBJ2-3; no reliable D call. Trimming stripped 5 bases from V and 1 base from J, with 10 bases between. The CDR3 is made up of 14 amino acids. The germline V gene has CDR1 LNHDA and CDR2 SQIVND (reference sequence). CDR3 bases: TGTGCCAGTAGTCCGTTCCGGGGCACAGATACGCAGTATTTT. Protein: CASSPFRGTDTQYF. The full variable domain, in which reference TRBV19 and TRBJ2-3 provide the parts outside the CDR3, is DGGITQSPKYLFRKEGQNVTLSCEQNLNHDAMYWYRQDPGQGLRLIYYSQIVNDFQKGDIAEGYSVSREKKESFPLTVTSAQKNPTAFYLCASSPFRGTDTQYFGPGTRLTVL.

This clone has only a few counts. This chain uses TRBV7-9 with TRBJ1-5, with D perhaps matching TRBD1 (6 bases). CDR3 length equals 15 residues. V was pared by 5 bases and J by 5 bases, with 16 bases between. The germline CDR1 and CDR2 sequences are SEHNR and FQNEAQ (reference sequence). In DNA form, the CDR3 reads TGTGCCAGCAGCAGCCAGGACAGTCGGTATCAGCCCCAGCATTTT. This codes for CASSSQDSRYQPQHF.

J is TRBJ1-3 and V is TRBV3-1 (or the pseudogene TRBV3-2), with D tentatively TRBD1 (6 bases). This CDR3 comprises 19 residues. From germline, CDR1 is LGHDT and CDR2 YNNKEL (reference sequence). V was shortened by 0 bases and J by 0 bases, with 18 bases between the two germline ends. CDR3 in DNA: TGTGCCAGCAGCCAAGACATACGAACAGGGACCCTCTCTGGAAACACCATATATTTT. The encoded protein is CASSQDIRTGTLSGNTIYF.

V and J are TRBV7-8 and TRBJ1-5, with D perhaps TRBD1 (5 bases). The CDR3 is 18 residues long. Germline V gene lookup returns CDR1 SGHVS and CDR2 FQNEAQ. V lost 3 bases and J 5 bases, leaving 23 bases between the germline ends. CDR3 in amino acids: CASSFRKGYGTKDQPQHF. The CDR3 DNA reads as TGTGCCAGCAGCTTTAGGAAGGGATATGGGACGAAAGATCAGCCCCAGCATTTT.

The chain joins TRBV27 to TRBJ2-6; D is undetermined. CDR3 length: 15 residues. The germline V and J ends were trimmed by 4 bases and 0 bases, with 7 bases remaining between them. Germline loops: CDR1 MNHEY, CDR2 SMNVEV (reference sequence). DNA for the CDR3: TGTGCCAGCAGTTCCAGGCCCTCTGGGGCCAACGTCCTGACTTTC. It is translated as CASSSRPSGANVLTF.

Regarding this clone: Its ends do not fully match the called genes, so a read error is possible. The chain combines TRBV19 with TRBJ2-1; the D is unclear. This CDR3 is built from 14 residues. In germline, CDR1 is LNHDA, CDR2 SQIVND (reference sequence). The CDR3: CASGIPQPYNEQFF. In DNA form, the CDR3 reads TGTGCCAGTGGTATCCCACAGCCGTACAATGAGCAGTTCTTC.

The chain employs TRBV27 and TRBJ2-2; weak D call: TRBD1 (5 bases). This CDR3 is built from 15 residues. CDR1 is MNHEY, CDR2 SMNVEV, per germline (reference sequence). V lost 4 bases, J lost 0 bases, and 9 bases lay in between. CDR3 amino acids: CASSSRGTNTGELFF. CDR3 bases: TGTGCCAGCAGTTCAAGGGGCACGAACACCGGGGAGCTGTTTTTT.

V and J are TRBV11-3 and TRBJ2-5, with D perhaps TRBD1 (5 bases). Trimming took off 5 bases at V and 5 bases at J, with 12 bases between the two ends. Germline-derived CDR1 and CDR2 are SGHNT and YENEEA. The CDR3 totals 13 residues. CDR3 region: CASSHRMGETQYF. The CDR3 region has the DNA TGTGCCAGCAGCCACAGGATGGGGGAGACCCAGTACTTC.

This clone was counted between two and nine times. V usage is TRBV18 and J usage is TRBJ1-1; D is unclear. The CDR3 extends over 13 amino acids. With 6 bases removed from V and 8 bases from J, the gap between germline ends came to 16 bases. Germline V gene lookup returns CDR1 KGHSH and CDR2 LQKENI. The CDR3 region is CASSPSGESEAFF. CDR3 DNA sequence: TGTGCCAGCTCTCCATCCGGGGAGTCAGAAGCTTTCTTT. The whole variable domain, filled in from reference TRBV18 and TRBJ1-1, reads NAGVMQNPRHLVRRRGQEARLRCSPMKGHSHVYWYRQLPEEGLKFMVYLQKENIIDESGMPKERFSAEFPKEGPSILRIQQVVRGDSAAYFCASSPSGESEAFFGQGTRLTVV.

Only a few counts were recorded for this clone. J is TRBJ1-5 and V is TRBV24-1, with a weak D call TRBD1 (5 bases). CDR3 length equals 14 residues. The V end lost 3 bases, the J end lost 8 bases, and 13 bases lay between the germline ends. CDR1 and CDR2 (germline): KGHDR, SFDVKD. The CDR3 sequence is CATSDIDSFEPQHF. CDR3 bases: TGTGCCACCAGTGATATAGACAGTTTCGAGCCCCAGCATTTT.

The chain links TRBV7-9 to TRBJ2-7; 7 bases line up with TRBD1. CDR3 length: 15 amino acids. Germline V CDR1 and CDR2: SEHNR, FQNEAQ (reference sequence). Trimming cost V 5 bases and J 0 bases; bases outside gene matches: 7. The CDR3 loop is CASSPRQGYSYEQYF. CDR3 DNA: TGTGCCAGCAGCCCTCGACAGGGATACTCCTACGAGCAGTACTTC.

V gene TRBV7-9 combines with J gene TRBJ2-7, with D possibly called TRBD1 or TRBD2 (6 bases each). Per the germline V gene, CDR1 is SEHNR and CDR2 is FQNEAQ (reference sequence). The CDR3 spans 14 residues. Trimming removed 1 base from V and 1 base from J, with 8 bases in between. CDR3 nucleotides: TGTGCCAGCAGCTTAGGGGGGGCTTCCTACGAGCAGTACTTC. Residues: CASSLGGASYEQYF.

The chain recombines TRBV28 with TRBJ1-1; D not resolved. The V gene lost 4 bases and the J gene lost 5 bases, with 14 bases spanning the gap. This CDR3 is 14 amino acids long. Germline V gene data show CDR1 as MDHEN and CDR2 as SYDVKM. CDR3 nucleotides: TGTGCCAGCAGTTCACCCGGAGGGCAGACTGAAGCTTTCTTT. Translating it yields CASSSPGGQTEAFF.

The chain employs TRBV7-3 and TRBJ2-3, with D perhaps matching TRBD2 (6 bases). This CDR3 has 15 amino acids. Per germline, CDR1 SGHTA and CDR2 FQGTGA. V was trimmed by 5 bases and J by 4 bases, leaving 16 bases between them. DNA of the CDR3: TGTGCCAGCAGCCCAGTCGGGACTGGCCCAGATACGCAGTATTTT. It codes for CASSPVGTGPDTQYF.

A remark on this clone: Sequence at one end of the junction differs from germline and may be a read error. The CDR3 loop reads CASSEGIQAATEAFF. As DNA, the CDR3 is TGTGCCAGCAGCGAAGGGATTCAGGCAGCCACTGAAGCTTTCTTT. This chain uses TRBV2 with TRBJ1-1; D uncertain. The CDR3 extends over 15 amino acids. Germline V gives CDR1 SNHLY, CDR2 FYNNEI.

The chain carries TRBV2 and TRBJ1-5; 7 bases line up with TRBD1. The V segment lost 5 bases and the J segment 4 bases; nucleotides outside the gene matches: 8. Germline CDR1 SNHLY, CDR2 FYNNEI. CDR3 length equals 15 residues. CDR3 sequence reads: CASSPGQVPNQPQHF. For the CDR3, the DNA is TGTGCCAGCAGTCCAGGACAGGTCCCGAATCAGCCCCAGCATTTT.

This chain links TRBV12-3 or TRBV12-4 with TRBJ2-7; D is ambiguous. V shed 3 bases and J shed 1 base, with 7 bases lying between them. The CDR3 covers 13 residues. CDR3 DNA: TGTGCCAGCAGTTTCGGAGTATCCTACGAGCAGTACTTC. Its translation is CASSFGVSYEQYF.

This chain uses TRBV7-7 with TRBJ2-3, with 8 nucleotides matching TRBD1. The CDR3 has 17 amino acids. Germline V lookup: CDR1 SSHAT, CDR2 FNYEAQ (reference sequence). With V trimmed by 5 bases and J by 2 bases, 12 bases remained unmatched. The chain's CDR3 is CASSPTGTGDFTDTQYF. CDR3 DNA sequence: TGTGCCAGCAGCCCCACCGGGACAGGAGACTTCACAGATACGCAGTATTTT.

The J gene is TRBJ1-2, the V gene TRBV10-2; D is uncertain. CDR1 and CDR2 (germline): WSHSY, SAAADI. The CDR3 is made up of 14 amino acids. V lost 2 bases to trimming and J lost 3 bases, with 10 bases between them. CDR3 nucleotides: TGCGCCAGCAGTGAGCTGGGTCTCGACTATGGCTACACCTTC. Its translation: CASSELGLDYGYTF.